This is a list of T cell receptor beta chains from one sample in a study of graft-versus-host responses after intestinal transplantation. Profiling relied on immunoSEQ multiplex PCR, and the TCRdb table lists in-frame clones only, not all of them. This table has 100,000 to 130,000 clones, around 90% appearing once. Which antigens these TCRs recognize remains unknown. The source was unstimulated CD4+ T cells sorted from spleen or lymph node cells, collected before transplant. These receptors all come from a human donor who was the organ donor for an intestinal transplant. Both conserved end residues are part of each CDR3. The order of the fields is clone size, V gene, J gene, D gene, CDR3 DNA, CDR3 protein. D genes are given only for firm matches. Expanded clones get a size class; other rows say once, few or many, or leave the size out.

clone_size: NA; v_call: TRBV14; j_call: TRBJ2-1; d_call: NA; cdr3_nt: TGTGCCAGCAGCCGTTCTAGCGTCGAGCAGTTCTTC; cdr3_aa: CASSRSSVEQFF
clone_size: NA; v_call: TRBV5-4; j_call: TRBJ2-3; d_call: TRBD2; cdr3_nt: TGTGCCAGCAGCTCGGGACTAGCGGGGGGATCCCCCGGCACAGATACGCAGTATTTT; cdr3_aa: CASSSGLAGGSPGTDTQYF
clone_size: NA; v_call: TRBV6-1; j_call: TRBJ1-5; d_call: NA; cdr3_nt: TGTGCCAGCAGGAAAGGGGATCAGCCCCAGCATTTT; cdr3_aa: CASRKGDQPQHF
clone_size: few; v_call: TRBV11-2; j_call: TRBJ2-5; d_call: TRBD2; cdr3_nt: TGTGCCAGCAGCCCCCGAGTGTTAGCGGGGCCGGGGGGGGAAGAGACCCAGTACTTC; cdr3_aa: CASSPRVLAGPGGEETQYF
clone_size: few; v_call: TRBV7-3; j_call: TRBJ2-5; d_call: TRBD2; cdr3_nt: TGTGCCAGCAGCTCAGCGGGAGGGGGCCAAGAGACCCAGTACTTC; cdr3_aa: CASSSAGGGQETQYF
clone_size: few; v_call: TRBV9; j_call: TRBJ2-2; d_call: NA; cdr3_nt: TGTGCCAGCGGCCACCGTGGCACCGGGGAGCTGTTTTTT; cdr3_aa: CASGHRGTGELFF
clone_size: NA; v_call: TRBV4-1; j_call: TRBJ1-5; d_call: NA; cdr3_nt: TGCGCCAGCAGCCAAGTCCGGGGGGCGGTTAGCAATCAGCCCCAGCATTTT; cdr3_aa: CASSQVRGAVSNQPQHF
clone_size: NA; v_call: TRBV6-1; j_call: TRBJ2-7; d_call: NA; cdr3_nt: TGTGCCAGCAGCCGAGACAGGAACTACGAGCAGTACTTC; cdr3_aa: CASSRDRNYEQYF
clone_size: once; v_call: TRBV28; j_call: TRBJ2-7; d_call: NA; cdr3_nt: TGTGCCAGCACCGCGCAGGGCTACGAGCAGTACTTC; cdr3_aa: CASTAQGYEQYF
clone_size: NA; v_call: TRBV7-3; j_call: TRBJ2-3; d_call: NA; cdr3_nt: TGTGCCAGCAGCTTAGAGTTGAGAGCGGCAGGGACGCAGTATTTT; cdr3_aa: CASSLELRAAGTQYF
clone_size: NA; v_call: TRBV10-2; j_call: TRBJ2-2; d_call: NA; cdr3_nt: TGCGCCAGCAGGGGGGGGGCTGGCGGCACCGGGGAGCTGTTTTTT; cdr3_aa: CASRGGAGGTGELFF
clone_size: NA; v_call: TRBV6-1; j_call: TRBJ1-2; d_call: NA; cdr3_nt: TGTGCCAGCAGGGTAACATATAACTATGGCTACACCTTC; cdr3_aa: CASRVTYNYGYTF
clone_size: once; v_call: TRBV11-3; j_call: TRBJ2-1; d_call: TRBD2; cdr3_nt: TGTGCCAGCAGCTTAGCAGGATATAGCGGGAGTTCTAGGAATGAGCAGTTCTTC; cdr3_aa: CASSLAGYSGSSRNEQFF
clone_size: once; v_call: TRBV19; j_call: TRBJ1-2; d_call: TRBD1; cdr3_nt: TGTGCCAGTAGTCCCGGGACAGGGGGGAACTATGGCTACACCTTC; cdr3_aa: CASSPGTGGNYGYTF
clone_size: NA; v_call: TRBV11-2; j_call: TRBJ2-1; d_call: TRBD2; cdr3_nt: TGTGCCAGCAGCTTATTTAGTCGGGAGGCCCGAGAGCAGTTCTTC; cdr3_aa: CASSLFSREAREQFF
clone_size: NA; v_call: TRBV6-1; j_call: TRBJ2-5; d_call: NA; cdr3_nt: TGTGCCAGCAGAGTTCCCCCTCCCCCCCGGGAGCAGTACTTC; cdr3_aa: CASRVPPPPREQYF
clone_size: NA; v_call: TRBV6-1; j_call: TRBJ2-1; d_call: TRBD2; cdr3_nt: TGTGCCAGCAGTGGTCCCAGCGGGAGGACCTTTTACTCCTACAATGAGCAGTTCTTC; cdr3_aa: CASSGPSGRTFYSYNEQFF
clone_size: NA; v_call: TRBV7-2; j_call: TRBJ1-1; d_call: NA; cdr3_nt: TGTGCCAGCAGCTTAGGGGGACCCGTGAACACTGAAGCTTTCTTT; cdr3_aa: CASSLGGPVNTEAFF
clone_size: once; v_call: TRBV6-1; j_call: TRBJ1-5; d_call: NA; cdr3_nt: TGTGCCAGCACCCCGGGGGACAATCAGCCCCAGCATTTT; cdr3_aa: CASTPGDNQPQHF
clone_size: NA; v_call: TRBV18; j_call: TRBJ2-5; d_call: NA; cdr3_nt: TGTGCCAGCTCACCGAGGGGCCAAGAGACCCAGTACTTC; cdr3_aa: CASSPRGQETQYF
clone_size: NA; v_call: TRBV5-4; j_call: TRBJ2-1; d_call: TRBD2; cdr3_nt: TGTGCCAGCAGCGATCTTAGCGGGAGGGCCTACAATGAGCAGTTCTTC; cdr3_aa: CASSDLSGRAYNEQFF
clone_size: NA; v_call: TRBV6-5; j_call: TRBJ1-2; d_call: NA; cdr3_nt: TGTGCCAGCAGTTTCCAATACAGTGCCGACTATGGCTACACCTTC; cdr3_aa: CASSFQYSADYGYTF
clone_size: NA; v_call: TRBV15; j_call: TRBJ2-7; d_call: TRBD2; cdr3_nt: TGTGCCACCAGCAGAGGAAGAACGGGGGGGAGCTCCTACGAGCAGTACTTC; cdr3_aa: CATSRGRTGGSSYEQYF
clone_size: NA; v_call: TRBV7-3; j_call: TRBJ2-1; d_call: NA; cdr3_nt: TGTGCCAGCAGCTCCGGACCGTTGAGCTCCTACAATGAGCAGTTCTTC; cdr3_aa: CASSSGPLSSYNEQFF
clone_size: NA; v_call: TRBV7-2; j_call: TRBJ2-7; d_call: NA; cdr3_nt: TGTGCCAGCAGCTTAGTCGGCGGGGCGAGCTCCTACGAGCAGTACTTC; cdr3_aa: CASSLVGGASSYEQYF
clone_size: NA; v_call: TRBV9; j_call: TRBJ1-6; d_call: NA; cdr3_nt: TGTGCCAGCAGCCCCGATAAGGATTCACCCCTCCACTTT; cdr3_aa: CASSPDKDSPLHF
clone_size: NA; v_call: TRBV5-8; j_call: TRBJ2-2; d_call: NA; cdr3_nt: TGTGCCAGCAGCCCAATGCAGGGTTCAGGGCTCAACACCGGGGAGCTGTTTTTT; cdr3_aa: CASSPMQGSGLNTGELFF
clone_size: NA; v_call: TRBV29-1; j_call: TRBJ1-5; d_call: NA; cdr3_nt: TGCAGCGTCCAGGTAGGGGGAAGCAATCAGCCCCAGCATTTT; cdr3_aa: CSVQVGGSNQPQHF
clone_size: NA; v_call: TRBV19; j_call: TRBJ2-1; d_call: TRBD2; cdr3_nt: TGTGCCAGTAGTAACGGCGGGAGGGCATACGAGCAGTTCTTC; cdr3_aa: CASSNGGRAYEQFF
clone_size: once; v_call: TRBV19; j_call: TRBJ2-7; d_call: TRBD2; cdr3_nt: TGTGCCAGTAGTATAGATCGCCCAGCGGGGGTTTACGAGCAGTACTTC; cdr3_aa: CASSIDRPAGVYEQYF
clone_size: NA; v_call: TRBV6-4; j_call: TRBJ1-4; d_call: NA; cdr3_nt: TGTGCCAGCAGAGGACAGCCTAATGAAAAACTGTTTTTT; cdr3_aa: CASRGQPNEKLFF
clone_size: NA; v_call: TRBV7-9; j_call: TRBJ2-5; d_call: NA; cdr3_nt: TGTGCCAGCACCGCAGGGGTAGGGACCCAGTACTTC; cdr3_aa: CASTAGVGTQYF
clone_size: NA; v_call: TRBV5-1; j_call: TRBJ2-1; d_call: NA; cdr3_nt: TGCGCCAGCAGCTTTTTGGGGGGCTACAATGAGCAGTTCTTC; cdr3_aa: CASSFLGGYNEQFF
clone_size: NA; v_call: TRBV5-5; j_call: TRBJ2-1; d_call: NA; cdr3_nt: TGTGCCAGCAGCTTTTGGTCGGACAATGAGCAGTTCTTC; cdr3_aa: CASSFWSDNEQFF
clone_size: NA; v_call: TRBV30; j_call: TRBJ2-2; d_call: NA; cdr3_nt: TGTGCCTGGAGTGTACTCATTAACACCGGGGAGCTGTTTTTT; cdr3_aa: CAWSVLINTGELFF
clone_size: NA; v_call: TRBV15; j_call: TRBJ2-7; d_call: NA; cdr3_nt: TGTGCCACCCGAACGACAGGTCCGAGCTCCTACGAGCAGTACTTC; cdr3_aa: CATRTTGPSSYEQYF
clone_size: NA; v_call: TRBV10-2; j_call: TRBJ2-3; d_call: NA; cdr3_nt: TGCGCCAGCCTTCTAGCTGGGGGCCTCACGCAGTATTTT; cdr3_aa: CASLLAGGLTQYF
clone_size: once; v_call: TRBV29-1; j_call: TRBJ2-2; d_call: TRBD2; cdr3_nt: TGCAGCGTCGGGACTAGCGGGAACACCGGGGAGCTGTTTTTT; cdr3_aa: CSVGTSGNTGELFF
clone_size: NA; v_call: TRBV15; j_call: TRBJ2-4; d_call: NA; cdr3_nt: TGTGCCACCAGCAGAGAAGGGGCGGTACTAGCCAAAAACATTCAGTACTTC; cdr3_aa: CATSREGAVLAKNIQYF
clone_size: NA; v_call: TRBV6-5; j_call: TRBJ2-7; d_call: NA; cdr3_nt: TGTGCCAGCAGTTACCCCCTAGCTGGGTTCGAGCAGTACTTC; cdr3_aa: CASSYPLAGFEQYF
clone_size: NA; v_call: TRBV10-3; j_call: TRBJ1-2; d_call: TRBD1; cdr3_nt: TGTGCCATCAGTGAGTTAAGTAGCGGGACAGGCTATGGCTACACCTTC; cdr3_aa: CAISELSSGTGYGYTF